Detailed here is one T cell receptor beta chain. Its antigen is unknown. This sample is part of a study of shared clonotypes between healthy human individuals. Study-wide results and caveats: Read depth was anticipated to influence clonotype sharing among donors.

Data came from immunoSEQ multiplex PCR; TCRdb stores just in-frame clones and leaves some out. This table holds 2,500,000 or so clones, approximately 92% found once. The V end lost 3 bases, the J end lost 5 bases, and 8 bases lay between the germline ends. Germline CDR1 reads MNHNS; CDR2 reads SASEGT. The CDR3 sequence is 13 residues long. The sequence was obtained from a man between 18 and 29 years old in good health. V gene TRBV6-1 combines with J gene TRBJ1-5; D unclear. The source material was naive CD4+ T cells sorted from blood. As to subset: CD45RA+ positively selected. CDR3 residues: CASSDGRDQPQHF. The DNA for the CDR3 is TGTGCCAGCAGTGACGGCCGTGATCAGCCCCAGCATTTT.